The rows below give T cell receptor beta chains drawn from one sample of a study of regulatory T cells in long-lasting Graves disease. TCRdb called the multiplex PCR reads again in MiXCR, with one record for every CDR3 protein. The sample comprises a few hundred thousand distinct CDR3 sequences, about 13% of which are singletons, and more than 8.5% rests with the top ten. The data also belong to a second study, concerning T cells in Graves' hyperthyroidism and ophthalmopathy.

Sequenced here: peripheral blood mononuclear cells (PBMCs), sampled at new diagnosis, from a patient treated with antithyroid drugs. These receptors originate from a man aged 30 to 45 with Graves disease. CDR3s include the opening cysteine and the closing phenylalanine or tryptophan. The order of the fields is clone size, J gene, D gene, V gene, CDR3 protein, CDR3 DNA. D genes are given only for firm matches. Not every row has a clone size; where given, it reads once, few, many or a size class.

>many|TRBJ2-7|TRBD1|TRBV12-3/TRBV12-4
CASSLVGTGVGYEQYF
TGTGCCAGCAGCCTTGTCGGGACAGGGGTCGGGTACGAGCAGTACTTC
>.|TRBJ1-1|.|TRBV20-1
CSARRDQVNTEAFF
TGCAGTGCTAGAAGGGACCAGGTGAACACTGAAGCTTTCTTT
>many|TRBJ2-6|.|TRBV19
CASSPSGANVLTF
TGTGCCAGTAGTCCCTCGGGGGCCAACGTCCTGACTTTC
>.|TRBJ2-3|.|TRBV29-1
CSVAGTKGADTQYF
TGCAGCGTTGCGGGTACCAAAGGAGCAGATACGCAGTATTTT
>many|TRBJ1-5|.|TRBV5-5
CASSLSQGSVSNQPQHF
TGTGCCAGCAGCTTGAGTCAGGGGTCCGTAAGCAATCAGCCCCAGCATTTT
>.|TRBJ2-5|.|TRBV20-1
CSTQGRAQETQYF
TGCAGTACACAGGGAAGGGCACAAGAGACCCAGTACTTC
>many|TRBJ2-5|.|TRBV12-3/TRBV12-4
CASQGRGETQYF
TGTGCCAGCCAAGGGAGGGGGGAGACCCAGTACTTC
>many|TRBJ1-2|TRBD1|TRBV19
CASSINWIWDRGSGYTF
TGTGCCAGTAGTATAAATTGGATCTGGGACAGGGGATCCGGCTACACCTTC
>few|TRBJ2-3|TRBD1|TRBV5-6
CASSWGTGGDTQYF
TGTGCCAGCAGCTGGGGGACAGGGGGCGATACGCAGTATTTT
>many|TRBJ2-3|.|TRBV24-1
CATSTRFTDTQYF
TGTGCCACCAGTACCCGCTTCACAGATACGCAGTATTTT
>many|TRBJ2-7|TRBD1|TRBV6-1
CASEQGSSYEQYF
TGTGCCAGCGAACAGGGGAGCTCCTACGAGCAGTACTTC
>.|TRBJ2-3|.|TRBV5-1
CASSLGQRAPTDTQYF
TGCGCCAGCAGCTTGGGACAGCGGGCCCCCACAGATACGCAGTATTTT
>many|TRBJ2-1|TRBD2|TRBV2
CASRPMTSGRVGEQFF
TGTGCCAGCAGGCCAATGACTAGCGGGAGAGTCGGTGAGCAGTTCTTC
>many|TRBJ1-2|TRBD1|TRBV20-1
CSAKPTGWLFDGYTF
TGCAGTGCCAAACCGACAGGGTGGTTATTTGATGGCTACACCTTC
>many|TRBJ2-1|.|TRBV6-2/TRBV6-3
CASSPSGQSEQFF
TGTGCCAGCAGCCCTTCGGGGCAGAGTGAGCAGTTCTTC
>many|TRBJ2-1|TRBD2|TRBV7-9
CATHSGGTSGRAYNEQFF
TGTGCCACACACTCAGGGGGAACTAGCGGGAGGGCCTACAATGAGCAGTTCTTC
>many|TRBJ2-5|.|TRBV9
CASSEQNQETQYF
TGTGCCAGCAGCGAGCAGAACCAAGAGACCCAGTACTTC
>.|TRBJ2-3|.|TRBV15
CATSRDPGTDTQYF
TGTGCCACCAGCAGAGACCCAGGCACAGATACGCAGTATTTT
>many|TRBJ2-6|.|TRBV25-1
CASSDRAFSGANVLTF
TGTGCCAGCAGTGATCGGGCATTCTCTGGGGCCAACGTCCTGACTTTC
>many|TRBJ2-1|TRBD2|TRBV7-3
CASSKLAGAYNEQFF
TGTGCCAGCAGCAAATTAGCGGGAGCTTACAATGAGCAGTTCTTC
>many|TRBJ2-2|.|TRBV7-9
CASVKSAAGELFF
TGTGCCAGCGTGAAGTCCGCGGCCGGGGAGCTGTTTTTT
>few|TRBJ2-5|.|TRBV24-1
CATSDATQAGQETQYF
TGTGCCACCAGTGATGCGACGCAAGCAGGACAAGAGACCCAGTACTTC